A single sample is the source of the 18 T cell receptor beta chains below, sequenced in a study of Tregs in tolerant kidney transplant recipients. Only in-frame clones appear in the TCRdb table, and some are missing; sequencing was by immunoSEQ multiplex PCR. The sample spans tens of thousands of clones; the ten largest clones claim approximately 0.81%. Sequencing used CD4+ T cells from blood, obtained before the transplant. Receptors originate from a human donor who received a combined kidney and bone marrow transplant.

A note on this clone: Sequencing ends 3 residues short of the CDR3 end; the germline J gene provides the rest. The chain couples TRBV29-1 to TRBJ1-2; TRBD1 agrees at 7 bases. V shed 2 bases, J shed 6 bases, and the junction held 3 bases outside the gene matches. The CDR3 is 12 residues long. CDR1 and CDR2 from the germline V gene are SQVTM and ANQGSEA. The CDR3 here is CSVETGVNGYTF. The CDR3 DNA, read in part, is TGCAGCGTTGAAACAGGGGTGAATGGC.

As to this clone: From the germline J gene comes the end of the CDR3, since the read stops 3 residues before it. The chain uses TRBV14 and TRBJ1-1; D is uncertain. CDR3 size: 17 residues. V was clipped by 0 bases and J by 1 base, with 15 bases between them. Germline CDR1 reads SGHDN; CDR2 reads FVKESK. The sequenced part of the CDR3 DNA is TGTGCCAGCAGCCAAGAGAGGGCCTTAGGCCAGAACACTGAA. It encodes CASSQERALGQNTE. The complete CDR3 reads CASSQERALGQNTEAFF.

With regard to this clone: The CDR3 end lies 3 residues beyond the end of the read and is filled in from the germline J gene. The rearrangement links TRBV7-2 to TRBJ1-1; possible D gene TRBD1, 5 bases. Trimming took off 1 base at V and 4 bases at J, with 7 bases between the two ends. There are 13 residues in the CDR3. CDR1 is SGHTA, CDR2 FQGNSA, per germline. Incomplete CDR3 DNA: TGTGCCAGCAGCTTAGACAGGCTCACTGAA. This sequence encodes CASSLDRLTE. Given in full, the CDR3 is CASSLDRLTEAFF.

The sequenced CDR3 bases are TGCGCCAGCAGCTTGGACAGCCTCAATCAGCCC. This codes for CASSLDSLNQP. Given in full, the CDR3 is CASSLDSLNQPQHF. The chain joins TRBV5-1 to TRBJ1-5; D call uncertain. The read ends 3 residues shy of where the CDR3 ends; the end is completed using the germline J gene. Germline-derived CDR1 and CDR2 are SGHRS and YFSETQ. The CDR3 is 14 amino acids. Trimming shortened V by 0 bases and J by 3 bases, and 7 bases separated the two germline ends.

Remarks on this clone: The read is 3 residues too short to cover the CDR3 end, so that end is filled in from the germline J gene. The chain couples TRBV5-1 to TRBJ1-2; 9 bases map to TRBD1. V was pared by 0 bases and J by 5 bases, with 8 bases of the junction left unmatched. Germline V gene lookup returns CDR1 SGHRS and CDR2 YFSETQ. There are 16 residues in the CDR3. This chain's CDR3 is CASSLADSGQGYGYTF. The CDR3 DNA, read in part, is TGCGCCAGCAGCTTGGCTGATTCGGGACAGGGATATGGC.

Concerning this clone itself: The CDR3 end falls 3 residues outside the read, so it is completed with the germline J gene. The chain uses TRBV29-1 and TRBJ1-3, with no clear D. V was shortened by 2 bases and J by 2 bases, with 13 bases between the two germline ends. CDR3 length equals 15 residues. Germline lookup yields CDR1 SQVTM and CDR2 ANQGSEA. CDR3 DNA (partial): TGCAGCGTTGAAAACAGACACTCAACTGGAAACACC. Its translation: CSVENRHSTGNT. The whole CDR3 protein reads CSVENRHSTGNTIYF.

Regarding this clone: With the read ending 3 residues before the CDR3 end, the germline J gene is used to fill in that end. The chain carries TRBV7-6 and TRBJ1-1; a possible D gene is TRBD1 (5 bases). The germline CDR1 and CDR2 sequences are SGHVS and FNYEAQ. Trimming removed 2 bases at V and 5 bases at J, with 9 bases between. This CDR3 has 13 amino acids. Partial CDR3 DNA: TGTGCCAGCAGCTTATCCAGGGCGACTGAA. This sequence encodes CASSLSRATE. The complete CDR3 reads CASSLSRATEAFF.

Worth noting for this clone: The CDR3 goes on 3 residues after the read ends, and that part is filled in from the germline J gene. The rearrangement joins TRBV19 to TRBJ2-7, with D possibly TRBD1 on 7 matching bases. The CDR3 consists of 13 residues. V gave up 6 bases and J gave up 6 bases, with 15 bases separating them. From germline, CDR1 is LNHDA and CDR2 SQIVND (reference sequence). The part of the CDR3 DNA that was read is TGTGCCAGTAGCGCCCGACAGGGAGGCGAG. Translated, it gives CASSARQGGE. The entire CDR3 sequence reads CASSARQGGEQYF.

About this clone: The read gets to within 3 residues of the CDR3 end, and the germline J gene fills in the rest. This chain joins TRBV7-2 and TRBJ1-3, with D tentatively TRBD1 (5 bases). Germline CDR1 is SGHTA and CDR2 is FQGNSA. The V and J ends lost 0 bases and 0 bases respectively, with 9 bases between them. The CDR3 spans 16 residues. Incomplete CDR3 DNA: TGTGCCAGCAGCTTAGCGGGGGGAAGCTCTGGAAACACC. Residues: CASSLAGGSSGNT. The whole CDR3 reads CASSLAGGSSGNTIYF.

Comment on this clone: The read falls 3 residues short of the CDR3 end, and the missing part is taken from the germline J gene. The chain couples TRBV7-2 to TRBJ1-6; D is unclear. CDR3 length equals 13 residues. CDR1 SGHTA and CDR2 FQGNSA come from the germline V gene. V was trimmed by 5 bases and J by 11 bases, leaving 13 bases between them. The sequenced part of the CDR3 DNA is TGTGCCAGCAGCCAGGAACCGAGGACACCC. Its translation: CASSQEPRTP. The entire CDR3 sequence reads CASSQEPRTPLHF.

Concerning this clone: The read comes to an end 3 residues before the CDR3 does, leaving the germline J gene to fill in the end. The rearrangement links TRBV6-2 or TRBV6-3 to TRBJ1-1, with TRBD1 matching 8 bases. The CDR3 consists of 16 residues. CDR1 is MNHEY, CDR2 SVGEGT, per germline. Losses at the gene ends were 6 bases for V and 3 bases for J; bases not matched to a gene: 12. CDR3 loop: CASSPIDRGLHTEAFF. Partial CDR3 DNA: TGTGCCAGCAGCCCGATAGACAGGGGACTCCACACTGAA.

In the case of this clone: Read coverage stops 3 residues before the CDR3 terminus; the germline J gene supplies the remainder. V is TRBV6-2 or TRBV6-3 and J is TRBJ2-5; 8 bases match TRBD2. Germline V CDR1 and CDR2: MNHEY, SVGEGT. The V gene end was trimmed by 0 bases and the J gene end by 6 bases; junction bases not matched to a gene: 3. The CDR3 totals 14 residues. CDR3 bases read: TGTGCCAGCAGTTACTCAGCGGGAGCGAAGACC. Its translation: CASSYSAGAKT. The whole CDR3 protein reads CASSYSAGAKTQYF.

Turning to this clone: The DNA ends 3 residues before the CDR3 does, and the rest of the CDR3 is filled in from the germline J gene. V is TRBV7-2 and J is TRBJ2-5; 10 positions agree with TRBD2. The V and J ends lost 6 bases and 5 bases, in that order; junction bases with no gene match: 6. The CDR3 covers 14 residues. Per germline, CDR1 SGHTA and CDR2 FQGNSA. The CDR3: CASSPSGSRETQYF. Partial CDR3 DNA: TGTGCCAGCAGTCCTAGCGGGAGTAGGGAGACC.

As to this clone: Read sequence stops 3 residues before the CDR3 end, and the germline J gene provides the missing end. V gene TRBV30 combines with J gene TRBJ2-2; 8 bases align to TRBD2. V lost 2 bases, J lost 0 bases, and 5 bases stayed unmatched. CDR1 GTSNPN and CDR2 SVGIG come from the germline V gene (reference sequence). This CDR3 has 16 residues. The CDR3 sequence: CAWSIDSGTNTGELFF. CDR3 DNA (partial): TGTGCCTGGAGTATTGATAGCGGGACGAACACCGGGGAG. Complete variable domain (other parts from reference TRBV30 and TRBJ2-2): SQTIHQWPATLVQPVGSPLSLECTVEGTSNPNLYWYRQAAGRGLQLLFYSVGIGQISSEVPQNLSASRPQDRQFILSSKKLLLSDSGFYLCAWSIDSGTNTGELFFGEGSRLTVL.

On this clone: The sequence runs out 3 residues before the end of the CDR3; the remainder is reconstructed from the germline J gene. The chain uses TRBV7-9 and TRBJ2-2; D might be TRBD1 (6 bases). Trimming cost V 4 bases and J 7 bases, with 7 bases left between them. Per germline, CDR1 SEHNR and CDR2 FQNEAQ (reference sequence). This CDR3 is 12 amino acids long. CDR3 sequence: CASSWTVGELFF. CDR3 bases read: TGTGCCAGCAGCTGGACAGTCGGGGAG.

As for this clone: The read is 3 residues too short to cover the CDR3 end, so that end is filled in from the germline J gene. The chain links TRBV5-4 to TRBJ1-3; D remains unclear. V lost 0 bases and J lost 4, with 11 bases in between. The CDR3 spans 15 residues. The germline V gene encodes CDR1 SGHNT and CDR2 YYREEE (reference sequence). The CDR3 DNA, read in part, is TGTGCCAGCAGCTTGGAGTCTCCAGGAGGAAACACC. Protein product: CASSLESPGGNT. Given in full, the CDR3 is CASSLESPGGNTIYF.

On this clone itself: The read halts 3 residues ahead of the CDR3 end, with the missing end drawn from the germline J gene. V is TRBV7-9 and J is TRBJ1-3, with 7 bases aligning to TRBD1. This CDR3 has 14 residues. V dropped 5 bases and J dropped 4; count of bases not matched to a gene: 5. CDR1 SEHNR and CDR2 FQNEAQ come from the germline V gene (reference sequence). CDR3 region: CASSDTGDGNTIYF. Partial CDR3 DNA: TGTGCCAGCAGCGACACAGGGGACGGAAACACC. Complete variable domain (other parts from reference TRBV7-9 and TRBJ1-3): DTGVSQNPRHKITKRGQNVTFRCDPISEHNRLYWYRQTLGQGPEFLTYFQNEAQLEKSRLLSDRFSAERPKGSFSTLEIQRTEQGDSAMYLCASSDTGDGNTIYFGEGSWLTVV.

Remarks on this clone: Sequencing ends 3 residues short of the CDR3 end; the germline J gene provides the rest. V usage is TRBV7-9 and J usage is TRBJ2-2; 13 nucleotides agree with TRBD2. The junction had 3 bases not matched to a gene; V was cut back by 5 bases and J by 6 bases. CDR1 is SEHNR and CDR2 is FQNEAQ in the germline V gene (reference sequence). The CDR3 length is 15 residues. CDR3 residues: CASSPGLAGAGELFF. The part of the CDR3 DNA that was read is TGTGCCAGCAGCCCTGGACTAGCGGGAGCCGGGGAG. Complete variable domain (other parts from reference TRBV7-9 and TRBJ2-2): DTGVSQNPRHKITKRGQNVTFRCDPISEHNRLYWYRQTLGQGPEFLTYFQNEAQLEKSRLLSDRFSAERPKGSFSTLEIQRTEQGDSAMYLCASSPGLAGAGELFFGEGSRLTVL.